This TCR beta chain was obtained from a study of CD8 T cells in ankylosing spondylitis. Study results and caveats: The study identified a TCR beta motif of roughly eight highly homologous variants that appeared characteristic of ankylosing spondylitis blood.

A word on this clonotype: Its cognate antigen is unknown.

This CDR3 has 14 residues. V lost 5 bases, J lost 4 bases, and 5 bases stayed unmatched. Germline V CDR1 and CDR2: SGHRS, YFSETQ. One entry per CDR3 protein results from TCRdb running MiXCR on the 5' RACE reads. The sample lists 180,000 or so distinct CDR3 sequences; around a tenth were seen once. Sequencing was carried out using blood, either unsorted or a sorted T cell fraction (not recorded which). V is TRBV5-1 and J is TRBJ2-2; 7 bases fit TRBD1. The TCR was taken from a male donor with ankylosing spondylitis or in good health (not recorded which). The CDR3 is CASRRGQTTGELFF. In DNA, the CDR3 is TGCGCCAGCAGACGGGGACAGACCACCGGGGAGCTGTTTTTT.